Listed below are T cell receptor beta chains from one sample, sequenced in a study of T cell responses to AZD1222 COVID-19 vaccine. Generated by immunoSEQ multiplex PCR, the TCRdb table keeps only in-frame clones and is missing some. In the table there are roughly 120,000 clones, about nine tenths of which are singletons. The sample consisted of peripheral blood, taken on day 0 of AZD1222 vaccination. The origin of the receptors is an adult in good health. Each CDR3 is given with its conserved first and last residue. Each record gives: D gene, J gene, V gene, clone size, CDR3 protein, CDR3 DNA. A D gene is named only where the DNA matches it firmly. For some rows the clone size is stated as once, few or many, or as a class when expanded; others skip it.

- | TRBJ1-3 | TRBV9 | - | CASSARGGYSGNTIYF | TGTGCCAGCAGCGCCCGAGGGGGGTACTCTGGAAACACCATATATTTT
TRBD2 | TRBJ2-3 | TRBV6-5 | - | CASTPATSDKDTQYF | TGTGCCAGCACCCCCGCGACTAGCGATAAAGATACGCAGTATTTT
- | TRBJ1-1 | TRBV11-2 | - | CASSSGATEAFF | TGTGCCAGCAGTTCAGGGGCAACTGAAGCTTTCTTT
- | TRBJ1-6 | TRBV4-2 | - | CASSQAVLNSPLHF | TGTGCCAGCAGCCAAGCGGTTTTAAATTCACCCCTCCACTTT
TRBD1 | TRBJ1-2 | TRBV19 | - | CASSIEPPQGALGYTF | TGTGCCAGTAGTATAGAACCGCCACAGGGGGCGCTTGGCTACACCTTC
- | TRBJ2-5 | TRBV18 | - | CASSPRVFSGETQYF | TGTGCCAGCTCACCCCGGGTTTTCAGTGGAGAGACCCAGTACTTC
- | TRBJ1-5 | TRBV2 | - | CASSLLLGPQHF | TGTGCCAGCAGCCTACTGCTTGGGCCCCAGCATTTT
TRBD1 | TRBJ1-1 | TRBV5-1 | - | CASSQTGAEAFF | TGCGCCAGCAGCCAGACAGGGGCTGAAGCTTTCTTT
- | TRBJ2-5 | TRBV5-1 | - | CASTFLGQDETQYF | TGCGCCAGCACCTTCTTAGGACAAGACGAGACCCAGTACTTC
- | TRBJ1-4 | TRBV7-9 | - | CASSLSGGEKLFF | TGTGCCAGCAGCTTGTCGGGGGGCGAAAAACTGTTTTTT
- | TRBJ1-3 | TRBV3-1/TRBV3-2 | - | CASSQVDRSGNTIYF | TGTGCCAGCAGCCAAGTCGACAGATCTGGAAACACCATATATTTT
- | TRBJ1-2 | TRBV28 | - | CASSLQLTGIAPNYGYTF | TGTGCCAGCAGTTTACAATTGACTGGTATAGCTCCTAACTATGGCTACACCTTC
- | TRBJ2-7 | TRBV10-1 | - | CASSEFPRSSYEQYF | TGCGCCAGCAGTGAATTCCCCAGGAGCTCCTACGAGCAGTACTTC
- | TRBJ2-1 | TRBV13 | - | CASSLTGMPLNEQFF | TGTGCCAGCAGCTTAACCGGGATGCCGCTCAATGAGCAGTTCTTC
TRBD2 | TRBJ2-2 | TRBV18 | - | CASSPPRGGSGELFF | TGTGCCAGCTCACCACCGCGGGGGGGATCCGGGGAGCTGTTTTTT
TRBD1 | TRBJ2-7 | TRBV5-1 | - | CASSLAQGAYEQYF | TGCGCCAGCAGCTTGGCCCAGGGGGCCTACGAGCAGTACTTC
- | TRBJ1-4 | TRBV6-1 | few | CASSDLGVTNEKLFF | TGTGCCAGCAGTGACCTCGGGGTAACTAATGAAAAACTGTTTTTT
TRBD1 | TRBJ2-5 | TRBV19 | - | CASSMTGHGETQYF | TGTGCCAGTAGTATGACAGGGCATGGGGAGACCCAGTACTTC
- | TRBJ1-5 | TRBV19 | - | CASNPDGYSNQPQHF | TGTGCCAGTAACCCGGACGGGTATAGCAATCAGCCCCAGCATTTT
- | TRBJ1-2 | TRBV7-2 | - | CASSPSTLGNGYTF | -
- | TRBJ1-5 | TRBV30 | - | CAWSTDISNQPQHF | TGTGCCTGGAGTACCGACATTAGCAATCAGCCCCAGCATTTT
TRBD2 | TRBJ2-1 | TRBV5-4 | - | CASRMSGSRPLNEQFF | TGTGCCAGCCGAATGAGCGGGAGCAGACCACTCAATGAGCAGTTCTTC
- | TRBJ2-7 | TRBV3-1/TRBV3-2 | once | CASSQRQAEQYF | TGTGCCAGCAGCCAACGACAGGCCGAGCAGTACTTC
- | TRBJ2-7 | TRBV6-6 | few | CASSYSSLGRGEQYF | TGTGCCAGCAGTTACTCGAGTTTAGGCCGGGGCGAGCAGTACTTC
TRBD2 | TRBJ2-1 | TRBV6-6 | - | CASSPSGRNNEQFF | TGTGCCAGCAGTCCTAGCGGGAGGAACAATGAGCAGTTCTTC
TRBD2 | TRBJ2-3 | TRBV5-1 | once | CASNEGPGLAGMADTQYF | TGCGCCAGCAATGAGGGCCCGGGACTAGCGGGAATGGCAGATACGCAGTATTTT
TRBD1 | TRBJ1-6 | TRBV5-6 | - | CASSPSPDRNNSPLHF | TGTGCCAGCAGCCCTTCCCCGGACAGGAATAATTCACCCCTCCACTTT
- | TRBJ2-4 | TRBV18 | - | CASSPQGWEAKNIQYF | TGTGCCAGCTCACCACAGGGATGGGAGGCCAAAAACATTCAGTACTTC
- | TRBJ2-7 | TRBV6-6 | - | CASRRPGTDSYEQYF | TGTGCCAGCAGACGCCCCGGGACGGATTCCTACGAGCAGTACTTC
- | TRBJ2-7 | TRBV12-3/TRBV12-4 | - | CASSAGTSYEQYF | TGTGCCAGCAGTGCCGGGACATCCTACGAGCAGTACTTC
- | TRBJ2-7 | TRBV2 | - | CASTQGGGRGEQYF | TGTGCCAGCACCCAAGGAGGGGGCAGGGGAGAGCAGTACTTC
TRBD2 | TRBJ2-7 | TRBV5-1 | - | CASSLVGTSVEQYF | TGCGCCAGCAGCTTGGTAGGGACTAGCGTCGAGCAGTACTTC
- | TRBJ1-1 | TRBV6-5 | - | CASTLGQIWTEAFF | TGTGCCAGCACCCTTGGACAGATATGGACTGAAGCTTTCTTT
TRBD1 | TRBJ1-2 | TRBV18 | - | CASSVGTDQYGYTF | TGTGCCAGCTCAGTAGGGACAGACCAATATGGCTACACCTTC
TRBD1 | TRBJ1-1 | TRBV2 | once | CASSEGQGGANTEAFF | TGTGCCAGCAGTGAGGGTCAGGGGGGGGCGAACACTGAAGCTTTCTTT
- | TRBJ1-6 | TRBV7-9 | once | CASSLPNSPLHF | TGTGCCAGCAGCCTACCTAATTCACCCCTCCACTTT
- | TRBJ1-6 | TRBV28 | - | CASSPGWSPLHF | TGTGCCAGCAGTCCCGGCTGGTCACCCCTCCACTTT